A selection of T cell receptor beta chains follows, all from one sample in a study of blood T cell repertoires in COVID-19. TCRdb's table, derived via immunoSEQ multiplex PCR, lists solely in-frame clones and lacks some. The table has about 160,000 clones, 87% seen once; the top ten hold roughly 4%. The sample comprised PBMCs or T cells enriched from blood (not recorded which). These TCRs come from a woman between 40 and 50 years old who had been exposed to COVID-19. Each CDR3 is given with its conserved first and last residue. Fields, in order: CDR3 DNA, CDR3 protein, V gene, D gene, J gene, clone size. A D gene is named only where the DNA matches it firmly. Not every row has a clone size; where given, it reads once, few, many or a size class.

DNA: TGTGCCACCAGCGGGGGACAGCCCACAGATACGCAGTATTTT; CDR3: CATSGGQPTDTQYF; V: TRBV15; D: TRBD1; J: TRBJ2-3; size: NA
DNA: TGCGCCAGCAGTTCCGGGACAGGGGGATACTACGAGCAGTACTTC; CDR3: CASSSGTGGYYEQYF; V: TRBV5-1; D: TRBD1; J: TRBJ2-7; size: NA
DNA: TGTGCCAGCAACCTCCCTCTCGACGGGTCCGAAAATGAGCAGTTCTTC; CDR3: CASNLPLDGSENEQFF; V: TRBV5-5; D: NA; J: TRBJ2-1; size: NA
DNA: TGCAGTGCTAGTCGAGGTCCCCGCACAGATACGCAGTATTTT; CDR3: CSASRGPRTDTQYF; V: TRBV20-1; D: NA; J: TRBJ2-3; size: NA
DNA: TGTGCCAGCAGCGCCCGACTCGCCTCCTACGAGCAGTACTTC; CDR3: CASSARLASYEQYF; V: TRBV9; D: NA; J: TRBJ2-7; size: NA
DNA: TGTGCCAGCAGTTTATGGCGAACAGGGGGCCCGAGCTCTGGAAACACCATATATTTT; CDR3: CASSLWRTGGPSSGNTIYF; V: TRBV28; D: TRBD1; J: TRBJ1-3; size: NA
DNA: TGTGCCAGCAGTTCGACAGGGTGGAACAATGAGCAGTTCTTC; CDR3: CASSSTGWNNEQFF; V: TRBV25-1; D: TRBD1; J: TRBJ2-1; size: NA
DNA: TGTGCCAGTAGTATCGAGATCTCTGGAAACACCATATATTTT; CDR3: CASSIEISGNTIYF; V: TRBV19; D: NA; J: TRBJ1-3; size: NA
DNA: TGTGCCATCAGCCCATCGGGGGATTCACCCCTCCACTTT; CDR3: CAISPSGDSPLHF; V: TRBV10-3; D: NA; J: TRBJ1-6; size: NA
DNA: TGTGCCAGCAGCTCCGACGGACTAGCGGGAGACTCCTACAATGAGCAGTTCTTC; CDR3: CASSSDGLAGDSYNEQFF; V: TRBV7-8; D: TRBD2; J: TRBJ2-1; size: once
DNA: TGTGCCAGCAGCTTGAGCGGGGGGGCCGGCCTGAATTACGAGCAGTACTTC; CDR3: CASSLSGGAGLNYEQYF; V: TRBV5-4; D: TRBD2; J: TRBJ2-7; size: NA